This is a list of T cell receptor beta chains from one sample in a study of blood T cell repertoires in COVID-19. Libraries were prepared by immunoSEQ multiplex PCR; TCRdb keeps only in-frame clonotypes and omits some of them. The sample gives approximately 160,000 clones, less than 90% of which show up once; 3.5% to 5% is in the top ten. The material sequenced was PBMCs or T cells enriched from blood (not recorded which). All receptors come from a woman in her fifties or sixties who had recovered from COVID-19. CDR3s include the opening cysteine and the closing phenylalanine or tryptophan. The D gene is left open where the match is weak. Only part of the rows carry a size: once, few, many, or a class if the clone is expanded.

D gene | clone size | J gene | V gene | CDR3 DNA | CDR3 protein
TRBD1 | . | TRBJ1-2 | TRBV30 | TGTGCCTGGAGCGAGACAGGGATCCATGGCTACACCTTC | CAWSETGIHGYTF
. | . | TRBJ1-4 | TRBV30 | TGTGCCTGGAGTCAATCGGGGGTCCCTAATGAAAAACTGTTTTTT | CAWSQSGVPNEKLFF
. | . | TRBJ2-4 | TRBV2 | TGTGCCAGCACCCGGGGACTAGCCAAAAACATTCAGTACTTC | CASTRGLAKNIQYF
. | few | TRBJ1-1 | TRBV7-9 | TGTGCCAGCAGCCTCGAGGGGGACACTGAAGCTTTCTTT | CASSLEGDTEAFF
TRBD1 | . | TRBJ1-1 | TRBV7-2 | TGTGCCAGCAGCCAGACAGGGGATCCTGAAGCTTTCTTT | CASSQTGDPEAFF
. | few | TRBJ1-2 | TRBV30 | TGTGCCTGGGGGCGACAGACCCGTAACTATGGCTACACCTTC | CAWGRQTRNYGYTF
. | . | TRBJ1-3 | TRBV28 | TGTGCCAGCGGAAGGGTAGACTATGGAAACACCATATATTTT | CASGRVDYGNTIYF
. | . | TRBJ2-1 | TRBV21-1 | TGTGCCACCAGAGCCCGGGACAGCTCCTACAATGAGCAGTTCTTC | CATRARDSSYNEQFF
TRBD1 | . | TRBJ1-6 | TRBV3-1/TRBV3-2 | TGTGCCAGCAGGGGACAGGGATCGGATTCACCCCTCCACTTT | CASRGQGSDSPLHF
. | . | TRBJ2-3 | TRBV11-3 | TGTGCCAGCAGCCGAAAAGAATCCGGAGGGGGGGCGCAGTATTTT | CASSRKESGGGAQYF
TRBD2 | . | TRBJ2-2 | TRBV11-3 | TGTGCCAGCAGCTACGGGGGAGGGGCCGGGGAGCTGTTTTTT | CASSYGGGAGELFF
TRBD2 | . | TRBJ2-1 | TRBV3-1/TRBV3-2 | TGTGCCAGCAGCCCCCGGACTAGCTCCTACAATGAGCAGTTCTTC | CASSPRTSSYNEQFF
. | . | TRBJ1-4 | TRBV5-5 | TGTGCCAGCAGCCCCGGGACACCGGGGGAAAAACTGTTTTTT | CASSPGTPGEKLFF
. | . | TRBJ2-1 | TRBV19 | TGTGCCAGTACGAGGTCTTGGAATGAGCAGTTCTTC | CASTRSWNEQFF
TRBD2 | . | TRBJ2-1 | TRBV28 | TGTGCCAGCAGTGCCGGGACTAGCGGGGGCGGTGAGCAGTTCTTC | CASSAGTSGGGEQFF
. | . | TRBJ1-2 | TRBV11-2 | TGTGCCAGCAGCTCGAGCTATGGCTACACCTTC | CASSSSYGYTF
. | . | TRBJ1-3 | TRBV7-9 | TGTGCCAGCAGAAAGGAGACAGCTGGAAACACCATATATTTT | CASRKETAGNTIYF
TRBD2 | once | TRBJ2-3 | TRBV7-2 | TGTGCCAGCAGCATCGGACTAGCGGGGGGATCCACAGATACGCAGTATTTT | CASSIGLAGGSTDTQYF
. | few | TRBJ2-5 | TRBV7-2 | TGTGCCAGCAGCTCTGATGGGGCCTTAGCGGCCCCCCTCCAAGAGACCCAGTACTTC | CASSSDGALAAPLQETQYF
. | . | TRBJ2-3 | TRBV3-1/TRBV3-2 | TGTGCCAGCAGCCAAGGGGGCAGCACAGATACGCAGTATTTT | CASSQGGSTDTQYF
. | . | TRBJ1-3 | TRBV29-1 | TGCAGCGTTGCAGATACTCCCGGGTACACCATATATTTT | CSVADTPGYTIYF
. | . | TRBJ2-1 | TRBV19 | TGTGCCAGTAGTCTCGGAGAAGTCTACAATGAGCAGTTCTTC | CASSLGEVYNEQFF
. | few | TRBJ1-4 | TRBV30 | TGTGCCTCCAACGGGAGGGTATCAACTAATGAAAAACTGTTTTTT | CASNGRVSTNEKLFF
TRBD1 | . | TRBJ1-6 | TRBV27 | TGTGCCAGCAGATACCCCGGACAGGGGGCATTGGGTAATTCACCCCTCCACTTT | CASRYPGQGALGNSPLHF
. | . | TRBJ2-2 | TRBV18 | TGTGCCAGCTCACCGGGGCAGGTGACCGGGGAGCTGTTTTTT | CASSPGQVTGELFF
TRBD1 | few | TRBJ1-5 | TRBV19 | TGTGCCAGTAGTCCAACAGGGGGCAATCAGCCCCAGCATTTT | CASSPTGGNQPQHF